The 29 T cell receptor beta chains presented below share a single source sample, sequenced in a study of cytomegalovirus exposure and HLA in healthy donors. With 60 Vbeta and 13 Jbeta primers, the PCR was carried out. Clones were read by immunoSEQ multiplex PCR, and TCRdb kept only the in-frame ones, dropping some. The data hold around 100,000 clones, with 74% observed a single time. The source material was PBMCs. These receptors were obtained from a man in his fifties in good health and CMV-seropositive.

The V and J genes are TRBV28 and TRBJ1-1; D is uncertain. Germline V gives CDR1 MDHEN, CDR2 SYDVKM. The ends were cut back, 8 bases at V and 0 bases at J, with 7 bases in the middle. The CDR3 extends over 12 amino acids. CDR3 sequence reads: CASQTLNTEAFF. In DNA form, the CDR3 reads TGTGCCAGCCAGACACTGAACACTGAAGCTTTCTTT.

This clone turned up a few times. The V and J genes are TRBV5-5 and TRBJ2-5; TRBD1 matches at 10 bases. This CDR3 comprises 14 residues. V trimming: 6 bases; J trimming: 2 bases; junction bases outside the gene matches: 4. Per the germline V gene, CDR1 is SGHKS and CDR2 is YYEKEE (reference sequence). The CDR3 DNA is TGTGCCAGCACCCGACAGGGGGCTCAAGAGACCCAGTACTTC. This translates into CASTRQGAQETQYF.

The chain carries TRBV6-5 and TRBJ2-3, with D maybe TRBD2 (5 bases). Germline CDR1 is MNHEY and CDR2 is SVGAGI. This CDR3 spans 15 amino acids. The V end lost 0 bases, the J end lost 3 bases, and 10 bases lay between the germline ends. In nucleotides, the CDR3 is TGTGCCAGCAGTTACTCGGCGGGCGGAACAGATACGCAGTATTTT. It yields the protein CASSYSAGGTDTQYF.

The chain uses TRBV5-1 and TRBJ2-4, with 8 bases identical to TRBD2. This CDR3 contains 14 residues. Per the germline V gene, CDR1 is SGHRS and CDR2 is YFSETQ. The V segment lost 6 bases and the J segment 3 bases; nucleotides outside the gene matches: 5. The CDR3, as DNA: TGCGCCAGCAAGCGGGAGCCAGACAAAAACATTCAGTACTTC. Translated, it gives CASKREPDKNIQYF.

V is TRBV6-5 and J is TRBJ2-3; D might be TRBD1 (5 bases). Trimming took 6 bases from V and 5 from J, leaving 15 bases between them. Per germline, CDR1 MNHEY and CDR2 SVGAGI. The length of the CDR3 is 14 residues. The CDR3 region has the DNA TGTGCCAGCAGCGCGGTGGGGCCCGGAGATACGCAGTATTTT. It translates to CASSAVGPGDTQYF.

V usage is TRBV7-3 and J usage is TRBJ2-3; 8 bases are a match to TRBD2. The CDR3 is 15 residues long. Germline lookup yields CDR1 SGHTA and CDR2 FQGTGA. J lost 3 bases, V lost 4 bases, and 6 bases had no gene match. CDR3 nucleotide sequence: TGTGCCAGCAGCTCGGGGGGGCTAAAGACAGATACGCAGTATTTT. Translation: CASSSGGLKTDTQYF.

The chain recombines TRBV14 with TRBJ2-2, with D possibly matching TRBD1 (5 bases). The CDR3 extends over 15 amino acids. The V end lost 4 bases, the J end lost 4 bases, and 13 bases lay between the germline ends. CDR1 SGHDN and CDR2 FVKESK come from the germline V gene. CDR3 amino acids: CASSLLTAGTGELFF. In nucleotides, the CDR3 is TGTGCCAGCAGCCTTCTGACAGCAGGCACCGGGGAGCTGTTTTTT.

The chain links TRBV19 to TRBJ2-7, with D possibly being TRBD1 (6 bases). CDR3 length: 11 residues. Trimming took 7 bases from V and 5 from J, leaving 9 bases between them. Germline CDR1 and CDR2: LNHDA and SQIVND (reference sequence). CDR3 nucleotide sequence: TGTGCCAGTAACAGGGTGCACGAGCAGTACTTC. It translates to CASNRVHEQYF.

J is TRBJ2-5 and V is TRBV29-1; no clear D. The V end lost 4 bases, the J end lost 4 bases, and 7 bases lay between the germline ends. Germline-derived CDR1 and CDR2 are SQVTM and ANQGSEA. This CDR3 comprises 11 residues. CDR3 loop: CSVGQGETQYF. In DNA, the CDR3 is TGCAGCGTTGGACAAGGAGAGACCCAGTACTTC.

The chain recombines TRBV5-4 with TRBJ2-7; D tentatively reads TRBD1 or TRBD2 (6 bases each). Germline-derived CDR1 and CDR2 are SGHNT and YYREEE (reference sequence). The CDR3 consists of 16 residues. V lost 4 bases, J lost 0 bases, and 17 bases lay in between. The DNA for the CDR3 is TGTGCCAGCAGCCTGGGGGGCGGAGGGAGCTCCTACGAGCAGTACTTC. Its protein product is CASSLGGGGSSYEQYF.

The chain combines TRBV11-3 with TRBJ1-6; no definite D call. The CDR3 contains 13 residues. Trimming pared 0 bases from V and 7 bases from J, leaving 4 bases between. Per germline, CDR1 SGHNT and CDR2 YENEEA. The DNA of the CDR3 is TGTGCCAGCAGCTTAGATCTCAATTCACCCCTCCACTTT. Its protein is CASSLDLNSPLHF. The variable domain in full, completed from reference TRBV11-3 and TRBJ1-6, reads EAGVVQSPRYKIIEKKQPVAFWCNPISGHNTLYWYLQNLGQGPELLIRYENEEAVDDSQLPKDRFSAERLKGVDSTLKIQPAELGDSAVYLCASSLDLNSPLHFGNGTRLTVT.

This rearrangement joins TRBV25-1 to TRBJ2-7; TRBD2 aligns across 8 bases. Germline CDR1 and CDR2: MGHDK and SYGVNS. Trimming removed 10 bases from V and 3 bases from J; junction bases left unmatched: 5. CDR3 length: 12 amino acids. This chain's CDR3 is CATLTSDYEQYF. The CDR3 DNA sequence: TGTGCCACCCTGACTAGCGACTACGAGCAGTACTTC.

V usage is TRBV5-4 and J usage is TRBJ1-2; the match to TRBD1 covers 7 bases. Germline CDR1 and CDR2: SGHNT and YYREEE (reference sequence). This CDR3 has 14 residues. The J segment lost 1 base and the V segment lost 0 bases, leaving 0 bases of the junction unmatched. This CDR3 reads CASSLGQGNYGYTF. CDR3 sequence (DNA): TGTGCCAGCAGCTTGGGACAGGGTAACTATGGCTACACCTTC.

The sample holds a few counts of this clone. This sequence joins TRBV10-2 and TRBJ2-5, with 7 bases identical to TRBD1. J was trimmed by 0 bases and V by 6 bases; bases with no gene match: 1. The CDR3 runs to 13 residues. CDR1 is WSHSY, CDR2 SAAADI, per germline. The CDR3 loop is CASRGQDQETQYF. The CDR3 bases are TGCGCCAGCAGAGGACAGGACCAAGAGACCCAGTACTTC.

The chain links TRBV15 to TRBJ2-5; tentative D call: TRBD1 (6 bases). Trimming pared 0 bases from V and 2 bases from J, leaving 10 bases between. In germline, CDR1 is LNHNV, CDR2 YYDKDF (reference sequence). The length of the CDR3 is 15 residues. CDR3 in DNA: TGTGCCACCAGCAGAGAGGGACACTTACAAGAGACCCAGTACTTC. This translates into CATSREGHLQETQYF.

The V call is TRBV6-1, the J call TRBJ2-3; possible D gene TRBD2, 7 bases. Germline V lookup: CDR1 MNHNS, CDR2 SASEGT. The V end lost 6 bases, the J end lost 4 bases, and 14 bases lay between the germline ends. This CDR3 is built from 14 residues. The CDR3 bases are TGTGCCAGCAGCCTGGGGGGGCGGGCAGATACGCAGTATTTT. Translated, it gives CASSLGGRADTQYF.

The rearrangement uses TRBV15 and TRBJ2-7, with 10 bases lining up with TRBD1. V shed 6 bases, J shed 6 bases, and the junction held 5 bases outside the gene matches. Germline CDR1 and CDR2: LNHNV and YYDKDF (reference sequence). CDR3 size: 13 residues. The CDR3 bases are TGTGCCACCAGGGGGACAGGGGTTAGCGAGCAGTACTTC. Translation: CATRGTGVSEQYF.

This clone was seen only once. The V call is TRBV29-1, the J call TRBJ2-5; D may be TRBD1 (7 bases). The CDR3 consists of 18 residues. CDR1 is SQVTM, CDR2 ANQGSEA, per germline. Trimming pared 1 base from V and 4 bases from J, leaving 25 bases between. In nucleotides, the CDR3 is TGCAGCGTTGAAGTTAGGGTCTCGGCAGGGGGGATTGCAGAGACCCAGTACTTC. This sequence encodes CSVEVRVSAGGIAETQYF. The full variable domain, its missing parts supplied by reference TRBV29-1 and TRBJ2-5, is SAVISQKPSRDICQRGTSLTIQCQVDSQVTMMFWYRQQPGQSLTLIATANQGSEATYESGFVIDKFPISRPNLTFSTLTVSNMSPEDSSIYLCSVEVRVSAGGIAETQYFGPGTRLLVL.

V is TRBV27 and J is TRBJ1-2; 9 bases line up with TRBD1. V lost 11 bases, J lost 5 bases, and 12 bases stayed unmatched. Germline values: CDR1 MNHEY, CDR2 SMNVEV (reference sequence). The CDR3 is 14 residues long. CDR3 sequence: CAARPGQGRYGYTF. CDR3 nucleotide sequence: TGTGCCGCTCGACCGGGACAGGGAAGATATGGCTACACCTTC.

This clone came up once. The rearrangement links TRBV29-1 to TRBJ2-7; TRBD1 agrees at 9 bases. V lost 6 bases, J lost 3 bases, and 3 bases stayed unmatched. Germline V lookup: CDR1 SQVTM, CDR2 ANQGSEA. This CDR3 has 12 residues. CDR3 residues: CSVGGQGYEQYF. The CDR3 DNA is TGCAGCGTGGGGGGACAGGGCTACGAGCAGTACTTC.

This clone was observed a handful of times. The chain joins TRBV7-9 to TRBJ1-1; D might be TRBD1 (6 bases). Germline V gene sequence: CDR1 SEHNR, CDR2 FQNEAQ (reference sequence). The CDR3 sequence is 12 residues long. V dropped 1 base and J dropped 8 bases, with 8 bases sitting between them. CDR3 loop: CASSLERGEAFF. DNA of the CDR3: TGTGCCAGCAGCTTAGAGAGGGGGGAAGCTTTCTTT.

V gene TRBV9 combines with J gene TRBJ2-1, with D perhaps TRBD2 (6 bases). Germline lookup yields CDR1 SGDLS and CDR2 YYNGEE. V was pared by 1 base and J by 0 bases, with 14 bases between. The CDR3 length is 17 residues. CDR3 nucleotide sequence: TGTGCCAGCAGCGTACTCTCCGGCGGGGTCTCCTACAATGAGCAGTTCTTC. Translated, it gives CASSVLSGGVSYNEQFF.

The rearrangement links TRBV4-1 to TRBJ1-1; TRBD1 is a possible D gene (5 bases). V gave up 0 bases and J gave up 5 bases, with 10 bases separating them. This CDR3 contains 14 residues. From germline, CDR1 is MGHRA and CDR2 YSYEKL. CDR3 amino acids: CASSQDLGGTEAFF. The CDR3 region has the DNA TGCGCCAGCAGCCAAGATCTGGGGGGAACTGAAGCTTTCTTT.

The table lists this clone with a count of one. J is TRBJ2-7 and V is TRBV5-1, with 9 bases that match TRBD1. The CDR3 is 14 residues long. CDR1 SGHRS and CDR2 YFSETQ come from the germline V gene. After removal of 4 bases from V and 4 bases from J, the junction contained 6 bases not matched to a gene. This CDR3 is CASSSGTGRYEQYF. In DNA, the CDR3 is TGCGCCAGCAGCAGCGGGACAGGGCGGTACGAGCAGTACTTC.

The chain combines TRBV7-9 with TRBJ2-5; 9 bases align to TRBD2. Germline V gene data show CDR1 as SEHNR and CDR2 as FQNEAQ (reference sequence). The CDR3 length is 17 residues. V lost 5 bases, J lost 4 bases, and 14 bases stayed unmatched. CDR3 DNA sequence: TGTGCCAGCAGCCCCCCTCAAGGGCGGGAGGGGGCAGAGACCCAGTACTTC. This codes for CASSPPQGREGAETQYF. Complete variable domain (other parts from reference TRBV7-9 and TRBJ2-5): DTGVSQNPRHKITKRGQNVTFRCDPISEHNRLYWYRQTLGQGPEFLTYFQNEAQLEKSRLLSDRFSAERPKGSFSTLEIQRTEQGDSAMYLCASSPPQGREGAETQYFGPGTRLLVL.

The V call is TRBV5-1, the J call TRBJ1-4, with TRBD1 matching over 10 bases. Germline loops: CDR1 SGHRS, CDR2 YFSETQ. This CDR3 spans 16 amino acids. The V and J ends lost 4 bases and 6 bases, in that order; junction bases with no gene match: 9. The CDR3 region has the DNA TGCGCCAGCAGCGTAGCGGCCGGGACAGGGGATGAAAAACTGTTTTTT. It specifies CASSVAAGTGDEKLFF. Using reference TRBV5-1 and TRBJ1-4 for the parts outside the CDR3, the full variable domain is KAGVTQTPRYLIKTRGQQVTLSCSPISGHRSVSWYQQTPGQGLQFLFEYFSETQRNKGNFPGRFSGRQFSNSRSEMNVSTLELGDSALYLCASSVAAGTGDEKLFFGSGTQLSVL.

The rearrangement joins TRBV2 to TRBJ1-5; TRBD1 might be the D (5 bases). Germline CDR1 reads SNHLY; CDR2 reads FYNNEI. The CDR3 length is 13 residues. V was clipped by 4 bases and J by 3 bases, with 7 bases between them. The DNA of the CDR3 is TGTGCCAGCAGTGTGACAGTCAATCAGCCCCAGCATTTT. Protein: CASSVTVNQPQHF.

This clone was observed a handful of times. V usage is TRBV5-4 and J usage is TRBJ2-3, with 7 bases that match TRBD1. The CDR3 runs to 14 residues. V shed 4 bases, J shed 2 bases, and the junction held 4 bases outside the gene matches. CDR1 and CDR2 from the germline V gene are SGHNT and YYREEE (reference sequence). CDR3 nucleotides: TGTGCCAGCAGCCCCCAGGGGGTCACAGATACGCAGTATTTT. It translates to CASSPQGVTDTQYF.

This clone was found a few times. The chain recombines TRBV2 with TRBJ2-7, with no clear D. The length of the CDR3 is 12 residues. V was trimmed by 7 bases and J by 1 base, leaving 8 bases between them. Germline V gene lookup returns CDR1 SNHLY and CDR2 FYNNEI. The CDR3 is CASKPSSYEQYF. DNA of the CDR3: TGTGCCAGCAAGCCGTCATCCTACGAGCAGTACTTC.